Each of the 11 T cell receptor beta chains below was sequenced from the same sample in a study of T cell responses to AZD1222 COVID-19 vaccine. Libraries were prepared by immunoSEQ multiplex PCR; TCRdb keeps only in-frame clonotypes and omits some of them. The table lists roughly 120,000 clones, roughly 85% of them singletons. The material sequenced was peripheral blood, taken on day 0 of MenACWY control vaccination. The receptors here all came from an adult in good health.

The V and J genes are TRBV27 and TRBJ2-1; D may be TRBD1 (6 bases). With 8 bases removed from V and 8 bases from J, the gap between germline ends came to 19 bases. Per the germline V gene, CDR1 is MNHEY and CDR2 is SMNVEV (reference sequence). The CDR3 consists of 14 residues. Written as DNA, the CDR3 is TGTGCCAGCGGCGCATACCCAGGGGTTTATGAGCAGTTCTTC. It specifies CASGAYPGVYEQFF.

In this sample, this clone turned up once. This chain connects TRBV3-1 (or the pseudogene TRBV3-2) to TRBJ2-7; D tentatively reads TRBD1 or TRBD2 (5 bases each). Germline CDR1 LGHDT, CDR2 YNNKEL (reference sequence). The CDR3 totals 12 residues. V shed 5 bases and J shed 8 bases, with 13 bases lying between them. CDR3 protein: CASSWDPSKQYF. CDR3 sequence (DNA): TGTGCCAGCAGCTGGGACCCGAGTAAGCAGTACTTC.

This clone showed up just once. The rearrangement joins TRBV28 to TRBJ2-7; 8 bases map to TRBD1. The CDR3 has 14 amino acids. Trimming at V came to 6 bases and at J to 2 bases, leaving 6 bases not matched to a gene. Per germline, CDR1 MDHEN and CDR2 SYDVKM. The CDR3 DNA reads TGTGCCAGCAGGCCCTTCAGGGGGCCCTACGAGCAGTACTTC. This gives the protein CASRPFRGPYEQYF. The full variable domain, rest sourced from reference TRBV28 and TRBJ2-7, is DVKVTQSSRYLVKRTGEKVFLECVQDMDHENMFWYRQDPGLGLRLIYFSYDVKMKEKGDIPEGYSVSREKKERFSLILESASTNQTSMYLCASRPFRGPYEQYFGPGTRLTVT.

Written as DNA, the CDR3 is TGTGCCAGTAGTAGTCGAGGCAGGACGGAGACCCAGTACTTC. It translates to CASSSRGRTETQYF. V and J are TRBV19 and TRBJ2-5; D unresolved. This CDR3 has 14 residues. CDR1 LNHDA and CDR2 SQIVND come from the germline V gene (reference sequence). V was pared by 4 bases and J by 5 bases, with 14 bases between.

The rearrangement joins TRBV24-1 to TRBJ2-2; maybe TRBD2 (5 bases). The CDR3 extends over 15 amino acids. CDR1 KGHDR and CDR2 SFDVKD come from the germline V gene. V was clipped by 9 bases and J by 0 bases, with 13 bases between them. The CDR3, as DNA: TGTGCCACCGGAGTCGGGGTAGCGAACACCGGGGAGCTGTTTTTT. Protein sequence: CATGVGVANTGELFF.

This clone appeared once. The CDR3 DNA is TGCGCCAGCAGCTCTTCAGCTAACTATGGCTACACCTTC. Amino acids: CASSSSANYGYTF. The chain is built from TRBV5-1 and TRBJ1-2, with D unclear. CDR1 is SGHRS and CDR2 is YFSETQ in the germline V gene. Trimming shortened V by 3 bases and J by 0 bases, and 6 bases separated the two germline ends. This CDR3 contains 13 residues.

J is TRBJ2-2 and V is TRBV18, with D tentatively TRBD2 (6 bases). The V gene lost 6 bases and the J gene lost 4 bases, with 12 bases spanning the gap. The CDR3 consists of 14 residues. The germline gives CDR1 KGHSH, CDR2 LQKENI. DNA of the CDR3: TGTGCCAGCTCCGGATCTAGCGTCACCGGGGAGCTGTTTTTT. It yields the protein CASSGSSVTGELFF.

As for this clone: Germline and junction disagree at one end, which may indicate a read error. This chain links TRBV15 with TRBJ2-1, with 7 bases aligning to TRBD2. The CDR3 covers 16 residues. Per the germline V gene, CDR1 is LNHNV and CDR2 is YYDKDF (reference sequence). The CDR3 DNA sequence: TGCGCCACCAGCAGAGATACGTGGGAGGGCAACAATGAGCAGTTCTTC. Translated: CATSRDTWEGNNEQFF.

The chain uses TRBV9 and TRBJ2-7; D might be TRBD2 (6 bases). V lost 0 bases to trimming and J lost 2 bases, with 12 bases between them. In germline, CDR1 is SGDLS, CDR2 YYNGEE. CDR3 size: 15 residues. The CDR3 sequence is CASSVAWREPYEQYF. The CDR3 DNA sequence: TGTGCCAGCAGCGTAGCCTGGCGGGAACCCTACGAGCAGTACTTC.

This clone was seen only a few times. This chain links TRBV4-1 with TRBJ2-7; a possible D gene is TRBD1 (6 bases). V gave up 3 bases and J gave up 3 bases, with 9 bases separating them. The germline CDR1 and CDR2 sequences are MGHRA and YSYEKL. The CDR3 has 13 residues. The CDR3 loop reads CASSQGAFYEQYF. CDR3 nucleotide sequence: TGCGCCAGCAGCCAGGGGGCGTTCTACGAGCAGTACTTC.

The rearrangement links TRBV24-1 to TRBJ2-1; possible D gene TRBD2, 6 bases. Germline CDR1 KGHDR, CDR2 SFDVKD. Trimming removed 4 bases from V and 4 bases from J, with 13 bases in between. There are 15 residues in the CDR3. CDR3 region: CATSDPRRAYNEQFF. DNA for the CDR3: TGTGCCACCAGTGACCCGCGGAGGGCTTACAATGAGCAGTTCTTC.